Listed below are T cell receptor beta chains from one sample, sequenced in a study of blood T cell repertoires in COVID-19. Clones were sequenced by immunoSEQ multiplex PCR, and TCRdb holds only the in-frame ones, with some missing. The table has some 140,000 clones, about 73% seen once; the top ten hold 1.5% to 2%. Sequenced: peripheral blood. All receptors come from a man at least 80 years old with acute or convalescent COVID-19. Each CDR3 is given with its conserved first and last residue. The D gene is left open where the match is weak. Clone sizes are given selectively: once, few, many, or a class where the clone is expanded.

d_gene,j_gene,v_gene,abundance,CDR3aa,CDR3nt
TRBD2,TRBJ2-2,TRBV7-3,.,CASKSGGETGELFF,TGTGCCAGTAAAAGCGGGGGCGAAACCGGGGAGCTGTTTTTT
.,TRBJ1-3,TRBV2,.,CASSGVRAGNTIYF,TGTGCCAGCAGTGGGGTGAGGGCCGGGAACACCATATATTTT
TRBD2,TRBJ2-2,TRBV7-9,.,CASSGSGALTGELFF,TGTGCCAGCAGCGGTAGCGGGGCTCTCACCGGGGAGCTGTTTTTT
.,TRBJ2-3,TRBV19,.,CASNIAGGQRDTQYF,TGTGCCAGTAATATAGCTGGTGGGCAAAGAGATACGCAGTATTTT
.,TRBJ2-1,TRBV6-5,.,CASSSGLLEQFF,TGTGCCAGCAGTTCCGGGTTACTTGAGCAGTTCTTC
.,TRBJ2-1,TRBV15,.,CATSRQRQVPNEQFF,TGTGCCACCAGCAGACAGAGACAGGTCCCTAATGAGCAGTTCTTC
.,TRBJ1-1,TRBV30,.,CAWSVLGEAFF,TGTGCCTGGAGTGTACTAGGGGAAGCTTTCTTT
TRBD1,TRBJ1-6,TRBV2,.,CASSPQAGTGSPLHF,TGTGCCAGCAGTCCACAAGCCGGGACAGGGTCACCCCTCCACTTT
.,TRBJ1-6,TRBV5-1,.,CASSLEGSYNSPLHF,TGCGCCAGCAGCTTGGAGGGGTCCTATAATTCACCCCTCCACTTT
.,TRBJ1-4,TRBV23-1,.,CASSQSGQGKETNEKLFF,TGCGCCAGCAGTCAATCGGGGCAGGGAAAAGAAACTAATGAAAAACTGTTTTTT
TRBD1,TRBJ1-2,TRBV2,.,CASRARQGARTNYGYTF,TGTGCCAGCAGGGCGAGACAGGGCGCCCGGACTAACTATGGCTACACCTTC
TRBD1,TRBJ1-1,TRBV6-1,.,CASSQAGGGTEAFF,TGTGCCAGCAGTCAAGCAGGGGGGGGCACTGAAGCTTTCTTT
.,TRBJ1-1,TRBV28,.,CASSLSGDTEAFF,TGTGCCAGCAGTTTAAGTGGAGACACTGAAGCTTTCTTT
TRBD1,TRBJ2-5,TRBV2,few,CAKGDGTAGRSQYF,TGTGCCAAAGGGGACGGGACAGCAGGCCGGTCCCAGTACTTC
TRBD1,TRBJ2-6,TRBV5-1,once,CASRRTGTAPAGANVLTF,TGCGCCAGCAGAAGGACCGGGACAGCTCCAGCGGGGGCCAACGTCCTGACTTTC
.,TRBJ2-2,TRBV24-1,.,CATARGQNTGELFF,TGTGCCACCGCGCGGGGGCAGAACACCGGGGAGCTGTTTTTT
TRBD2,TRBJ2-3,TRBV28,.,CASSPLAGGRGTDTQYF,TGTGCCAGCAGTCCTCTGGCGGGGGGGCGGGGCACAGATACGCAGTATTTT
.,TRBJ2-5,TRBV29-1,.,CSVFGPRGEQETQYF,TGCAGCGTTTTCGGACCCCGGGGAGAGCAAGAGACCCAGTACTTC
.,TRBJ1-1,TRBV5-1,.,CASSLAGQGTEAFF,TGCGCCAGCAGCTTGGCCGGGCAGGGGACTGAAGCTTTCTTT
TRBD1,TRBJ2-7,TRBV5-1,.,CASSRDGTGLEQYF,TGCGCCAGCAGCAGGGACGGGACAGGGCTCGAGCAGTACTTC
TRBD1,TRBJ2-1,TRBV4-3,.,CASSQDRAGGSNNEQFF,TGCGCCAGCAGCCAAGATCGGGCAGGGGGCTCGAACAATGAGCAGTTCTTC
TRBD2,TRBJ2-3,TRBV4-1,.,CASSQILGTSGGAQDTQYF,TGCGCCAGCAGCCAAATCCTAGGCACTAGCGGGGGGGCCCAAGATACGCAGTATTTT
.,TRBJ1-2,TRBV5-5,many,CASSLGGLTNYGYTF,TGTGCCAGCAGCTTGGGAGGGCTTACGAACTATGGCTACACCTTC
.,TRBJ1-2,TRBV28,.,CASSLSDIVNYGYTF,TGTGCCAGCAGTTTATCGGACATCGTAAACTATGGCTACACCTTC
.,TRBJ2-1,TRBV29-1,once,CSVEDQGSLLVF,TGCAGCGTTGAAGATCAGGGCTCTCTATTGGTCTTC
TRBD1,TRBJ1-2,TRBV7-2,.,CASSLGEGAHGYTF,TGTGCCAGCAGCTTAGGTGAGGGGGCGCATGGCTACACCTTC
TRBD1,TRBJ2-3,TRBV29-1,.,CSVGKGAWDTQYF,TGCAGCGTTGGGAAGGGGGCTTGGGATACGCAGTATTTT
TRBD1,TRBJ1-5,TRBV29-1,.,CSVATGDRQPQHF,TGCAGCGTTGCCACAGGGGATCGGCAGCCCCAGCATTTT
TRBD2,TRBJ2-5,TRBV11-3,.,CASSNSGGGQETQYF,TGTGCCAGCAGCAATAGCGGGGGAGGCCAAGAGACCCAGTACTTC
.,TRBJ1-3,TRBV5-8,.,CASSFLWRDGNTIYF,TGTGCCAGCAGCTTCCTCTGGAGGGATGGAAACACCATATATTTT
.,TRBJ1-2,TRBV30,.,CAWSVVGGWGGYTF,TGTGCCTGGAGTGTGGTAGGGGGTTGGGGTGGCTACACCTTC
.,TRBJ1-5,TRBV6-6,.,CASSYSTGNQPQHF,TGTGCCAGCAGTTACTCTACGGGTAATCAGCCCCAGCATTTT
TRBD1,TRBJ2-1,TRBV4-3,.,CASSLDRVNEQFF,TGCGCCAGCAGCCTAGACAGGGTTAATGAGCAGTTCTTC
.,TRBJ2-5,TRBV10-3,.,CAISEDIGVGGQETQYF,TGTGCCATCAGTGAGGACATAGGGGTGGGGGGCCAAGAGACCCAGTACTTC
.,TRBJ1-1,TRBV13,.,CASSPLGTYGDAEAFF,TGTGCCAGCAGCCCCTTGGGCACCTACGGGGATGCTGAAGCTTTCTTT
.,TRBJ1-5,TRBV6-2/TRBV6-3,.,CASSADRSQPQHF,TGTGCCAGCAGTGCGGACAGATCGCAGCCCCAGCATTTT